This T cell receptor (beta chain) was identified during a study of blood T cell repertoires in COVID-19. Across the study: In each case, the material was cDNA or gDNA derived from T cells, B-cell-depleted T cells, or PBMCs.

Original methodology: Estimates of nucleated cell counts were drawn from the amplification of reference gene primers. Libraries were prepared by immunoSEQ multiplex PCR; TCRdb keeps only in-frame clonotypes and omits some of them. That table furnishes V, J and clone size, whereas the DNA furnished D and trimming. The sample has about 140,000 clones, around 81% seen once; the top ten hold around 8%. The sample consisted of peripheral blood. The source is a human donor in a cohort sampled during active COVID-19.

CDR3 protein: CASSPLTRRETQYF. The CDR3 nucleotides are TGTGCCAGCTCACCCCTGACACGACGAGAGACCCAGTACTTC. The chain is built from TRBV18 and TRBJ2-5; D is uncertain. The CDR3 spans 14 residues. The V end was cut by 3 bases, the J end by 4 bases, with 12 bases between. CDR1 is KGHSH and CDR2 is LQKENI in the germline V gene. The full variable domain, in which reference TRBV18 and TRBJ2-5 provide the parts outside the CDR3, is NAGVMQNPRHLVRRRGQEARLRCSPMKGHSHVYWYRQLPEEGLKFMVYLQKENIIDESGMPKERFSAEFPKEGPSILRIQQVVRGDSAAYFCASSPLTRRETQYFGPGTRLLVL.